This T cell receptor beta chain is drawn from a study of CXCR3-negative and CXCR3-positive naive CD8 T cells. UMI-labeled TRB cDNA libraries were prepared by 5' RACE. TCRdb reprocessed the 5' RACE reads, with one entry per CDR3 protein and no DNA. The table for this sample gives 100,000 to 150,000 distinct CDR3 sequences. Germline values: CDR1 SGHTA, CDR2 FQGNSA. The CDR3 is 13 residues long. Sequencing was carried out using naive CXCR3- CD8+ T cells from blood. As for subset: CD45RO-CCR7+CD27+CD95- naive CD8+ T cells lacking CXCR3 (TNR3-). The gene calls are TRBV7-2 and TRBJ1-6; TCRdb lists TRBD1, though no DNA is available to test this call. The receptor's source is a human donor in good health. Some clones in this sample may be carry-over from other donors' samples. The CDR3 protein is CASSSTENSPLHF.